The sequence of this T cell receptor (beta chain) was determined in a study of blood T cell repertoires in COVID-19. Study as a whole: Both acute and convalescent COVID-19 samples were obtained from the United States, Italy and Spain. In each case, the material was cDNA or gDNA derived from T cells, B-cell-depleted T cells, or PBMCs.

Authors' analysis steps: The authors estimated nucleated cell counts from reference gene primer amplification. Profiled with immunoSEQ multiplex PCR; TCRdb holds only in-frame clones, not every one. The D gene and trimming were derived from the DNA, and the V and J assignments and clone size from that table. The data contain about 56,000 clones, 80% to 90% of them singletons. The specimen was peripheral blood. The TCR was taken from an elderly woman with acute or convalescent COVID-19.

The CDR3 nucleotides read TGTGCCAGCTCACCACCGGGACAGAGGTCCTCCTACGAGCAGTACTTC. Protein sequence: CASSPPGQRSSYEQYF. The chain links TRBV18 to TRBJ2-7; TRBD1 agrees at 7 bases. V lost 0 bases to trimming and J lost 0 bases; unmatched junction nucleotides: 5. CDR3 length: 16 residues. The V gene's germline CDR1 is KGHSH and CDR2 LQKENI.